Listed below are T cell receptor beta chains from one sample, sequenced in a study of T cell changes during pregnancy in multiple sclerosis. Method: immunoSEQ multiplex PCR; TCRdb's copy keeps in-frame clones and lacks some. This table holds 80,000 to 100,000 clones, 91% found once. The material sequenced was peripheral blood, taken after pregnancy. The receptors were sampled from a female donor in good health, enrolled as a control in a pregnancy study. CDR3s include the opening cysteine and the closing phenylalanine or tryptophan. A D gene is named only where the DNA matches it firmly. Some rows mark clone size as missing; the rest say once, few, many or name a class of expanded clone.

V gene	D gene	clone size	J gene	CDR3 protein	CDR3 DNA
TRBV19	TRBD1	.	TRBJ1-6	CASSKWTGNSPLHF	TGTGCCAGTAGTAAGTGGACAGGCAATTCACCCCTCCACTTT
TRBV5-8	.	once	TRBJ1-5	CASSLTGPQPQHF	TGTGCCAGCAGCTTGACAGGGCCCCAGCCCCAGCATTTT
TRBV4-1	TRBD2	.	TRBJ2-7	CASSPREASGEQYF	TGCGCCAGCAGCCCACGGGAGGCCTCAGGCGAGCAGTACTTC
TRBV10-3	.	.	TRBJ1-1	CAISAPGGRVEAFF	TGTGCCATCAGTGCCCCGGGTGGGAGGGTTGAAGCTTTCTTT
TRBV19	TRBD1	.	TRBJ2-1	CASSTGGAGSYNEQFF	TGTGCCAGTAGTACAGGGGGCGCGGGCTCCTACAATGAGCAGTTCTTC
TRBV15	.	.	TRBJ1-1	CATSPSGGGTEAFF	TGTGCCACCAGCCCAAGCGGGGGGGGAACTGAAGCTTTCTTT
TRBV5-8	TRBD1	.	TRBJ2-2	CASSPRTGVNTGELFF	TGTGCCAGCAGCCCTCGCACAGGGGTTAACACCGGGGAGCTGTTTTTT
TRBV19	TRBD1	.	TRBJ2-6	CASRDRGLSGANVLTF	TGTGCCAGCCGGGACAGGGGGCTCTCTGGGGCCAACGTCCTGACTTTC
TRBV2	.	.	TRBJ1-1	CASNNSSEAFF	TGTGCCAGCAATAACTCTAGTGAAGCTTTCTTT
TRBV7-2	.	.	TRBJ1-1	CASSPGGTLTQAFF	TGTGCCAGCAGTCCGGGAGGGACACTCACGCAAGCTTTCTTT
TRBV6-5	.	medium-sized	TRBJ1-5	CASRAGFNQPQHF	TGTGCCAGCAGGGCGGGTTTTAATCAGCCCCAGCATTTT
TRBV2	.	.	TRBJ1-6	CASSESGSTNSPLHF	TGTGCCAGCAGTGAATCAGGCAGCACCAATTCACCCCTCCACTTT
TRBV5-5	.	.	TRBJ2-7	CASSVRGSSYEQYF	TGTGCCAGCAGCGTCCGGGGGAGCTCCTACGAGCAGTACTTC
TRBV11-2	TRBD1	.	TRBJ1-4	CASSLDDRVATNEKLFF	TGTGCCAGCAGCTTGGACGACAGGGTTGCAACTAATGAAAAACTGTTTTTT
TRBV4-1	TRBD1	.	TRBJ1-3	CASSLGQINSGNTIYF	TGCGCCAGCAGCCTGGGACAGATAAACTCTGGAAACACCATATATTTT
TRBV5-1	.	.	TRBJ2-3	CASSFRTASTDTQYF	TGCGCCAGCAGCTTCCGGACTGCTAGCACAGATACGCAGTATTTT
TRBV7-6	TRBD2	.	TRBJ2-1	CASSLKWGGMPSYNEQFF	TGTGCCAGCAGCTTAAAATGGGGGGGTATGCCCTCCTACAATGAGCAGTTCTTC
TRBV20-1	TRBD2	.	TRBJ2-1	CSASRTSEQFF	TGCAGTGCTTCACGGACTAGCGAGCAGTTCTTC
TRBV5-6	TRBD1	.	TRBJ2-3	CASSFRQGSDTQYF	TGTGCCAGCAGCTTCCGACAGGGGAGCGATACGCAGTATTTT
TRBV12-5	.	.	TRBJ2-7	CASGLLGGGEQYF	TGTGCTAGTGGTTTGTTAGGAGGCGGCGAGCAGTACTTC
TRBV18	TRBD1	.	TRBJ2-2	CASSPPGTAKFTGELFF	TGTGCCAGCTCACCCCCTGGGACAGCAAAATTCACCGGGGAGCTGTTTTTT
TRBV7-2	.	.	TRBJ1-5	CASSLVRVGSGSQPQHF	TGTGCCAGCAGCTTAGTGCGAGTAGGGAGCGGGTCCCAGCCCCAGCATTTT
TRBV4-2	TRBD2	.	TRBJ2-5	CASSQSGLASSETQYF	TGTGCCAGCAGCCAATCGGGACTAGCTTCTTCTGAGACCCAGTACTTC
TRBV18	.	.	TRBJ2-7	CASSKAGTPSSYEQYF	TGTGCCAGCTCAAAGGCCGGGACTCCAAGCTCCTACGAGCAGTACTTC
TRBV29-1	TRBD2	once	TRBJ2-5	CSVEWPAGGKQGTQYF	TGCAGCGTTGAATGGCCAGCGGGGGGGAAACAAGGGACCCAGTACTTC
TRBV6-5	.	.	TRBJ1-1	CASSYSWTVGTEAFF	TGTGCCAGCAGTTACTCGTGGACAGTGGGGACTGAAGCTTTCTTT
TRBV7-9	TRBD2	.	TRBJ2-7	CASSLSGTSSYEQYF	TGTGCCAGCAGCCTGTCCGGGACTAGTTCCTACGAGCAGTACTTC
TRBV6-1	TRBD1	.	TRBJ1-3	CASIRQGAENTIYF	TGTGCCAGCATACGCCAGGGGGCTGAGAACACCATATATTTT
TRBV10-3	TRBD2	.	TRBJ2-1	CAIGGTSGGQRYNEQFF	TGTGCCATCGGGGGGACTAGCGGGGGGCAGAGATACAATGAGCAGTTCTTC
TRBV4-1	.	.	TRBJ1-1	CASSQGYRGVNTEAFF	TGCGCCAGCAGCCAAGGATACCGGGGAGTGAACACTGAAGCTTTCTTT
TRBV7-2	.	.	TRBJ1-3	CASSSQAFSGNTIYF	TGTGCCAGCAGCTCACAGGCGTTCTCTGGAAACACCATATATTTT
TRBV9	TRBD1	.	TRBJ1-2	CASSADRVGRRDGYTF	TGTGCCAGCAGCGCGGACAGGGTTGGACGCCGTGATGGCTACACCTTC
TRBV7-2	TRBD1	.	TRBJ1-1	CASSTTGVGTEAFF	TGTGCCAGCAGCACCACAGGGGTGGGCACTGAAGCTTTCTTT
TRBV29-1	TRBD1	once	TRBJ2-6	CSVRLEPGQRYSGANVLTF	TGCAGCGTTAGGCTAGAACCGGGACAGCGTTACTCTGGGGCCAACGTCCTGACTTTC
TRBV11-1	TRBD1	.	TRBJ2-3	CASSFRDRERDTQYF	TGTGCCAGCAGCTTCCGGGACAGGGAGAGAGATACGCAGTATTTT
TRBV27	TRBD1	.	TRBJ1-6	CASRLRQGSAYSPLHF	TGTGCCAGCAGGCTCAGACAGGGATCGGCCTATTCACCCCTCCACTTT
TRBV14	.	.	TRBJ1-1	CASSPRRGRTEAFF	TGTGCCAGCAGCCCCCGCCGGGGGAGAACTGAAGCTTTCTTT
TRBV28	TRBD1	.	TRBJ1-6	CASRPTGGASDSPLHF	TGTGCCAGCAGGCCGACAGGGGGCGCATCTGATTCACCCCTCCACTTT
TRBV28	TRBD2	.	TRBJ2-3	CASSPRGERGSDTQYF	TGTGCCAGCAGCCCACGGGGCGAGCGGGGGTCAGATACGCAGTATTTT
TRBV7-3	.	.	TRBJ1-1	CASSLQPNTEAFF	TGTGCCAGCAGCCTACAGCCGAACACTGAAGCTTTCTTT
TRBV5-1	.	.	TRBJ1-5	CASSLTGQPNQPQHF	TGCGCCAGCAGCTTGACAGGACAACCCAATCAGCCCCAGCATTTT
TRBV7-2	.	.	TRBJ1-5	CASSLGRERFQPQHF	TGTGCCAGCAGCTTGGGCAGGGAACGATTCCAGCCCCAGCATTTT